One TCR beta chain is described in this entry. The data derive from a study of shared clonotypes between healthy human individuals. The CDR3 runs 15 residues. Germline values: CDR1 SGDLS, CDR2 YYNGEE. The J segment lost 4 bases and the V segment lost 0 bases, leaving 3 bases of the junction unmatched. Clones were sequenced by immunoSEQ multiplex PCR, and TCRdb holds only the in-frame ones, with some missing. The top ten clones hold about 1.4% of a sample with about 1 million clones, about 80% of them seen once. This clonotype originated in a man younger than 35 in good health. The chain uses TRBV9 and TRBJ2-7, with 11 bases aligning to TRBD1. Sequenced: memory CD4+ T cells sorted from blood. The subset denotes: CD45RA-negative fraction. CDR3 coding DNA: TGTGCCAGCAGCGTAGGGGACAGGGGGTTTTACGAGCAGTACTTC. Translating gives CASSVGDRGFYEQYF.